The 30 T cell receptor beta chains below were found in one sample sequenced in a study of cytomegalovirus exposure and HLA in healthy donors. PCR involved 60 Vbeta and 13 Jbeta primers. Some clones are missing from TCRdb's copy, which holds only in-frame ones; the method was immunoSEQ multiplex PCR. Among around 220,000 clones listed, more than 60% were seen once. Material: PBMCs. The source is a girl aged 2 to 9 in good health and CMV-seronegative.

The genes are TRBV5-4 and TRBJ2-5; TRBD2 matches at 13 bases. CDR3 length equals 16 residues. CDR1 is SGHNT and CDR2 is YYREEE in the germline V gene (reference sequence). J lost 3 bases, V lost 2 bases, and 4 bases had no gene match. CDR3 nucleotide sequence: TGTGCCAGCAGCTTTGGTACTAGCGGGGGGGAAGAGACCCAGTACTTC. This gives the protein CASSFGTSGGEETQYF. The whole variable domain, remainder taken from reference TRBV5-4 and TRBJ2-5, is ETGVTQSPTHLIKTRGQQVTLRCSSQSGHNTVSWYQQALGQGPQFIFQYYREEENGRGNFPPRFSGLQFPNYSSELNVNALELDDSALYLCASSFGTSGGEETQYFGPGTRLLVL.

CDR3 sequence: CASSVLTSHNYGYTF. In DNA, the CDR3 is TGTGCCAGCAGTGTTCTGACAAGTCATAACTATGGCTACACCTTC. The chain uses TRBV2 and TRBJ1-2, with D unresolved. Trimming cost V 4 bases and J 1 base, with 13 bases left between them. Germline lookup yields CDR1 SNHLY and CDR2 FYNNEI. CDR3 length equals 15 residues.

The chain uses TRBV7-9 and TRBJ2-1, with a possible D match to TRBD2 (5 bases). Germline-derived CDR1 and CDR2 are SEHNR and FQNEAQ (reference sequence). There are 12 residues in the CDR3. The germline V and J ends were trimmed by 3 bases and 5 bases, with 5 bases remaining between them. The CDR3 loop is CASSFGDNEQFF. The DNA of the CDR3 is TGTGCCAGCAGCTTCGGGGACAATGAGCAGTTCTTC.

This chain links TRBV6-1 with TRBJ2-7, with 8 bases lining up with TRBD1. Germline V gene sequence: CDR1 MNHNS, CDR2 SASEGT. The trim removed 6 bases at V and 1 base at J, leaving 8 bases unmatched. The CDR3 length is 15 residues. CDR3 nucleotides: TGTGCCAGCAGCCGCTCCGGGACAGGATCCTACGAGCAGTACTTC. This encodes CASSRSGTGSYEQYF.

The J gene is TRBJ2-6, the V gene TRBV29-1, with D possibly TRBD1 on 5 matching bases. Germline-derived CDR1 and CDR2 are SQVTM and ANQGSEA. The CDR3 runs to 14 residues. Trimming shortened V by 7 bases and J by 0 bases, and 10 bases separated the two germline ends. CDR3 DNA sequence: TGCAGCGCATCAGGGTTCTCTGGGGCCAACGTCCTGACTTTC. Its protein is CSASGFSGANVLTF.

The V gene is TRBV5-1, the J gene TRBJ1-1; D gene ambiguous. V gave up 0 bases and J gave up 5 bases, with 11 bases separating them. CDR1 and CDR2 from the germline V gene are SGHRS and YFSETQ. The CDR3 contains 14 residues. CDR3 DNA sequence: TGCGCCAGCAGCTTGGAGGGAGTTGGGACTGAAGCTTTCTTT. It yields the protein CASSLEGVGTEAFF.

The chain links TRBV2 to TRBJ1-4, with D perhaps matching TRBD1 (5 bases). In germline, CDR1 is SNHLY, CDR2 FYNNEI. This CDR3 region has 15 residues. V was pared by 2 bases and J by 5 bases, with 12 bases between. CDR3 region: CASSEQGRVNEKLFF. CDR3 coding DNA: TGTGCCAGCAGTGAACAGGGCAGGGTGAATGAAAAACTGTTTTTT. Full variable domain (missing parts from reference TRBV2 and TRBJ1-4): EPEVTQTPSHQVTQMGQEVILRCVPISNHLYFYWYRQILGQKVEFLVSFYNNEISEKSEIFDDQFSVERPDGSNFTLKIRSTKLEDSAMYFCASSEQGRVNEKLFFGSGTQLSVL.

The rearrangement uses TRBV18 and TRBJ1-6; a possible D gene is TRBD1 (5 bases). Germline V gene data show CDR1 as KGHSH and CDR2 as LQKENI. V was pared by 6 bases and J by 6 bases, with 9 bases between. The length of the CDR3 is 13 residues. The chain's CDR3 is CASSRGGNSPLHF. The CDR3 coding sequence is TGTGCCAGCTCGCGGGGCGGTAATTCACCCCTCCACTTT.

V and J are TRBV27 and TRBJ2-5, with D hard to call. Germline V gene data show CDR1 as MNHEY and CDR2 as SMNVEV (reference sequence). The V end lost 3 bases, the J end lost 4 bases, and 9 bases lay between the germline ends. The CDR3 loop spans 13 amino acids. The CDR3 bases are TGTGCCAGCAGTTTCCAGTATGGAGAGACCCAGTACTTC. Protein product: CASSFQYGETQYF.

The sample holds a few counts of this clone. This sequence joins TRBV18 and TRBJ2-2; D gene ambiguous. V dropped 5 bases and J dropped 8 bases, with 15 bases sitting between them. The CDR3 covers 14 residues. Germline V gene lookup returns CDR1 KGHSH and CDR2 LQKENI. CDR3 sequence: CASSALLEAGELFF. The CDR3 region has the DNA TGTGCCAGCTCAGCCTTACTTGAGGCGGGGGAGCTGTTTTTT.

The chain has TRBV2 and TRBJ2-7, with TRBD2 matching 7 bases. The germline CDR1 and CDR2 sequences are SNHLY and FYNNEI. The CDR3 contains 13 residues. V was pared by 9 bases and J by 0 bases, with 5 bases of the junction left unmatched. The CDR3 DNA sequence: TGTGCCAGTCTGCGGGGGTCCTCCTACGAGCAGTACTTC. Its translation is CASLRGSSYEQYF.

The CDR3 is CASRGEGYEQYF. The DNA for the CDR3 is TGTGCTAGCCGTGGGGAGGGATACGAGCAGTACTTC. The gene calls are TRBV2 and TRBJ2-7; 7 bases are a match to TRBD2. The CDR3 is 12 amino acids. Germline V CDR1 and CDR2: SNHLY, FYNNEI.

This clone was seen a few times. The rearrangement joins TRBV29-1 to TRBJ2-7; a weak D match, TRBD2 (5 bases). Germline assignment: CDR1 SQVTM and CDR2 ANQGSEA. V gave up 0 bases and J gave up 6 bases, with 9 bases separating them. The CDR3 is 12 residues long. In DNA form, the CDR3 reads TGCAGCGTTGAAGATTCGCGGGCCGAGCAGTACTTC. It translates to CSVEDSRAEQYF.

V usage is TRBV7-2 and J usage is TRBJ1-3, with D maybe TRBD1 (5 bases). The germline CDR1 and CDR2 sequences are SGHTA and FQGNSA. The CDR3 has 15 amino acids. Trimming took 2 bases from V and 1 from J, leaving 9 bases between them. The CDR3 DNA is TGTGCCAGCAGCTTATCTGGGGCGTCTGGAAACACCATATATTTT. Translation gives CASSLSGASGNTIYF.

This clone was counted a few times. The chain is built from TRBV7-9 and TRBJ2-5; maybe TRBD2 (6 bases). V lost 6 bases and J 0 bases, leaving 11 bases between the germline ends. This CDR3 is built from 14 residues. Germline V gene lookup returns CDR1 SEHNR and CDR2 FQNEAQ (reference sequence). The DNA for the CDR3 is TGTGCCAGCAGACTTAGCGGATACCAAGAGACCCAGTACTTC. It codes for CASRLSGYQETQYF.

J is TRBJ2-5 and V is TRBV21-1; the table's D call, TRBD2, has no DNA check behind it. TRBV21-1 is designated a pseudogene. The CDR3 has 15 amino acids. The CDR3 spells CATDPPGTSRKTQYF. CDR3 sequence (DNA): TGTGCCACCGACCCCCCCGGGACTAGTAGGAAGACCCAGTACTTC.

CDR3 sequence: CASSSGRTAGELFF. In DNA form, the CDR3 reads TGTGCCAGCAGCTCAGGAAGAACGGCCGGGGAGCTGTTTTTT. The chain has TRBV7-9 and TRBJ2-2, with no clear D. Between the trimmed V and J ends, which lost 4 bases and 6 bases, there was a span of 12 bases. The CDR3 length is 14 residues. In germline, CDR1 is SEHNR, CDR2 FQNEAQ (reference sequence).

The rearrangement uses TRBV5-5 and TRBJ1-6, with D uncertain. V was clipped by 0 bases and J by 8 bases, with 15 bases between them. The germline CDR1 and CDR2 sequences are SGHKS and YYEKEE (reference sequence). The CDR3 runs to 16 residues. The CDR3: CASSLGLQTPYSPLHF. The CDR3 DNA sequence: TGTGCCAGCAGCTTGGGTCTCCAGACTCCGTATTCACCCCTCCACTTT.

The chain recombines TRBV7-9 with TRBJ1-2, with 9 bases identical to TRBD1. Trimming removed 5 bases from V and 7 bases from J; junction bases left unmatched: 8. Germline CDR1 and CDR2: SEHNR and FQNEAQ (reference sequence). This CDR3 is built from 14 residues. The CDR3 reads CASSLNPTGGGYTF. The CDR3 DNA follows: TGTGCCAGCAGCCTAAATCCGACAGGGGGTGGCTACACCTTC.

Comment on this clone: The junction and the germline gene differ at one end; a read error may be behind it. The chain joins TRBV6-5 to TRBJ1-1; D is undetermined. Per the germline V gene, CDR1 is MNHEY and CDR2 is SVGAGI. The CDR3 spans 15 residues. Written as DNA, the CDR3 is TGTGCCAGCAGTTATAACCGGGGAATGAACGCTGAAGCTTTCTTT. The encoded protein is CASSYNRGMNAEAFF.

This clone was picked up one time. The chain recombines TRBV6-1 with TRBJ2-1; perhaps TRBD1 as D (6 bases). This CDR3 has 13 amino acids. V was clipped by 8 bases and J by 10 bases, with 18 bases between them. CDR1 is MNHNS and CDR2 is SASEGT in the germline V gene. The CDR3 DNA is TGTGCCAGCGACAGAAATCAGGGGTGGGAGCAGTTCTTC. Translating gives CASDRNQGWEQFF.

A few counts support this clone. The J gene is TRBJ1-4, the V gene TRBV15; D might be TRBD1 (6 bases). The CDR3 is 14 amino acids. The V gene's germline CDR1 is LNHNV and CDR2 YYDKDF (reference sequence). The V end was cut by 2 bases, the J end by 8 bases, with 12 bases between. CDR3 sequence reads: CATSRPGVGEKLFF. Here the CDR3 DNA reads TGTGCCACCAGCAGACCAGGGGTGGGCGAAAAACTGTTTTTT.

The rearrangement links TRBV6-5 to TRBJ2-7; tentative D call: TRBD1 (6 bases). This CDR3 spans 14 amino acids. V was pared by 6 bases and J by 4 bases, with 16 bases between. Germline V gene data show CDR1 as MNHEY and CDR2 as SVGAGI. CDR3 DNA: TGTGCCAGCAGCCGTGGACAGCGACGATACGAGCAGTACTTC. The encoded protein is CASSRGQRRYEQYF.

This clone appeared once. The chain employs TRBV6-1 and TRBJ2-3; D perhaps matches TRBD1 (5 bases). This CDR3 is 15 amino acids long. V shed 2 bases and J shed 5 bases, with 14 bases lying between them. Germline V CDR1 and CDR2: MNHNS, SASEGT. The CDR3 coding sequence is TGTGCCAGCAGTGAACCTTGGCAGGGTAAAGATACGCAGTATTTT. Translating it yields CASSEPWQGKDTQYF.

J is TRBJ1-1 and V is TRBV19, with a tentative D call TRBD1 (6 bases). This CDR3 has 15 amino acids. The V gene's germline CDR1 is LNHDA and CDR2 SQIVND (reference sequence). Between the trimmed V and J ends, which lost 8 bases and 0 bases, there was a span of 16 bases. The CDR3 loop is CASLNGGLMNTEAFF. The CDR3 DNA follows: TGTGCCAGTCTTAATGGGGGCCTCATGAACACTGAAGCTTTCTTT.

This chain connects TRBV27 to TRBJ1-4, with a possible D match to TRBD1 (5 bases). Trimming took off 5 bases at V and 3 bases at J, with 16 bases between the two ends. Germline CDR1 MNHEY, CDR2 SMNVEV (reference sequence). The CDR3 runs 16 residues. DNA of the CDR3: TGTGCCAGCAGTATCGAGCGACCGGGGGCTAATGAAAAACTGTTTTTT. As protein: CASSIERPGANEKLFF.

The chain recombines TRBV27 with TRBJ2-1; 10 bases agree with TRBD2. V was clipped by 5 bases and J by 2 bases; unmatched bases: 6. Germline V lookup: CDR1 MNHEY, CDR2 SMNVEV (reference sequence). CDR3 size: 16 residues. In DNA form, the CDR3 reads TGTGCCAGCAGTAGCGGGGGGGCCGGGCCCTACAATGAGCAGTTCTTC. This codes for CASSSGGAGPYNEQFF.

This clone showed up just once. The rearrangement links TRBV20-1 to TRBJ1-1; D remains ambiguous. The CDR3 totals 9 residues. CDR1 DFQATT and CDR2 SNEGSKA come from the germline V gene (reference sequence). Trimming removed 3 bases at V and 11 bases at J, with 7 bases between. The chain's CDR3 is CSARNEAFF. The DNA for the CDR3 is TGCAGTGCTAGGAATGAGGCTTTCTTT.

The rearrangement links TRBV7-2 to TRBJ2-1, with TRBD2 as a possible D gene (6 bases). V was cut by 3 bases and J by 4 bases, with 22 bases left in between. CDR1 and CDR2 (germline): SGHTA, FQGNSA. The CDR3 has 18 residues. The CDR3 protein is CASSFRTAGRPNYNEQFF. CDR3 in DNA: TGTGCCAGCAGCTTCCGAACGGCCGGGAGACCGAATTACAATGAGCAGTTCTTC. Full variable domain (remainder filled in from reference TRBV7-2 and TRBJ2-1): GAGVSQSPSNKVTEKGKDVELRCDPISGHTALYWYRQSLGQGLEFLIYFQGNSAPDKSGLPSDRFSAERTGGSVSTLTIQRTQQEDSAVYLCASSFRTAGRPNYNEQFFGPGTRLTVL.

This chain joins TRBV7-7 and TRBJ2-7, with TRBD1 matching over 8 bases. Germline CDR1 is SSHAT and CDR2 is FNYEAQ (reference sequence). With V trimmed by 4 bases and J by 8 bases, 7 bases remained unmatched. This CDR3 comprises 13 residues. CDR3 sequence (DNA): TGTGCCAGCAGCTCTAGTGGACAGGGCCAGCAGTACTTC. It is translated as CASSSSGQGQQYF. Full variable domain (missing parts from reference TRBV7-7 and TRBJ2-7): GAGVSQSPRYKVTKRGQDVTLRCDPISSHATLYWYQQALGQGPEFLTYFNYEAQPDKSGLPSDRFSAERPEGSISTLTIQRTEQRDSAMYRCASSSSGQGQQYFGPGTRLTVT.